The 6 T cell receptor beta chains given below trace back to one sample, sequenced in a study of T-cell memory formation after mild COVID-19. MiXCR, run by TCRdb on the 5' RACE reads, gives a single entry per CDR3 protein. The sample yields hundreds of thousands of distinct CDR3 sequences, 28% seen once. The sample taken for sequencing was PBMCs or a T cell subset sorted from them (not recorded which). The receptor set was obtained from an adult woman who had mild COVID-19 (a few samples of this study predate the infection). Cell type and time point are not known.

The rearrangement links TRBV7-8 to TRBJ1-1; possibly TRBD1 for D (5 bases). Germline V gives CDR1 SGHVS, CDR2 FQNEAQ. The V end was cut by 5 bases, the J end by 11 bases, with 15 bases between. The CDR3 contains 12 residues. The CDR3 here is CASSPRTWGAFF. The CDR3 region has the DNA TGTGCCAGCAGCCCACGGACCTGGGGGGCTTTCTTT.

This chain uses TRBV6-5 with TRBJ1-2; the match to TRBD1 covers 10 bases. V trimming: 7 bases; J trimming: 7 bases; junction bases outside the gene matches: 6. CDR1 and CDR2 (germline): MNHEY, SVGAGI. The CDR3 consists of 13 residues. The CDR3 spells CASNRGQGGGYTF. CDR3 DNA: TGTGCCAGCAATAGAGGACAGGGGGGTGGCTACACCTTC.

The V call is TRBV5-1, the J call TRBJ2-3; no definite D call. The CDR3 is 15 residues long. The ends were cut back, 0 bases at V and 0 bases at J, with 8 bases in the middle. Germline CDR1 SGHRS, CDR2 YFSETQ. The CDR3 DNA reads TGCGCCAGCAGCTTGGATCAGCCTAGCACAGATACGCAGTATTTT. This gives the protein CASSLDQPSTDTQYF.

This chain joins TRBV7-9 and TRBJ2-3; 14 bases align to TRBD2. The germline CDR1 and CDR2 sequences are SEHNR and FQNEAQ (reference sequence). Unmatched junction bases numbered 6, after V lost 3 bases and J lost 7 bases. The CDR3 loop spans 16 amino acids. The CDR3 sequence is CASSFLTSGRVHTQYF. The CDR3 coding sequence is TGTGCCAGCAGCTTCCTGACTAGCGGGAGGGTACATACGCAGTATTTT.

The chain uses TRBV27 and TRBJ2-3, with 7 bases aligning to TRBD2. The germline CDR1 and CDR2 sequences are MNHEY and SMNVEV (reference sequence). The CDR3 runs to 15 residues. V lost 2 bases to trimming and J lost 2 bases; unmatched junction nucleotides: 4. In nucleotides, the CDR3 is TGTGCCAGCAGTTTAGCAAGCGGGGACACAGATACGCAGTATTTT. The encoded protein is CASSLASGDTDTQYF.

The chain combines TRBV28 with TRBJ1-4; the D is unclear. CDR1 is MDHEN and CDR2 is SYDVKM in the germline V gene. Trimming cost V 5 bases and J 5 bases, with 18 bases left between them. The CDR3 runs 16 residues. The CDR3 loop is CASSLGRIRLNEKLFF. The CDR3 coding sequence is TGTGCCAGCAGTCTCGGGCGGATCAGGTTAAATGAAAAACTGTTTTTT.